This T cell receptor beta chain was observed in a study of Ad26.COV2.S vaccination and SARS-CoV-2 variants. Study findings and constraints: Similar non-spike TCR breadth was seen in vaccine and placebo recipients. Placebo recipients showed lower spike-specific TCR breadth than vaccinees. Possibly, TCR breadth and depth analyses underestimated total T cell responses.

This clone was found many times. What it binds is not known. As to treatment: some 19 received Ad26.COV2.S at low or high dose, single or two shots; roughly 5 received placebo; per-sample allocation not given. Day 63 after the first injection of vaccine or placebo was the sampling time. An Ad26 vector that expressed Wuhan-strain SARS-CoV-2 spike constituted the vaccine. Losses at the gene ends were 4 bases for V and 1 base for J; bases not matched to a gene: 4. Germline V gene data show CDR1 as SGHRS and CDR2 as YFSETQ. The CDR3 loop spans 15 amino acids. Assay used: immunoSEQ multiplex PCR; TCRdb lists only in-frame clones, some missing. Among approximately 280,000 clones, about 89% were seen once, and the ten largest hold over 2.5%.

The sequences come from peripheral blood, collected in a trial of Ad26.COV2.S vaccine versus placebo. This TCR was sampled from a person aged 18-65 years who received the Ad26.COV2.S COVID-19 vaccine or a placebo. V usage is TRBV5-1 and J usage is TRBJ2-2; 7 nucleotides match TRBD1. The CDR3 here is CASSGGQQNTGELFF. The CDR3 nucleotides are TGCGCCAGCAGCGGGGGACAGCAGAACACCGGGGAGCTGTTTTTT.